This T cell receptor beta chain was found in a study of blood T cell repertoires in COVID-19. Per the authors' pipeline: Amplification of reference gene primers provided the estimated nucleated cell counts. The repertoire was sequenced with immunoSEQ multiplex PCR; TCRdb's copy has only in-frame clones and lacks some. Clone size and V and J calls were adopted from that table, with D and trimming inferred from the DNA. The data contain under 250,000 clones, about 80% of them singletons. V lost 8 bases, J lost 3 bases, and 14 bases lay in between. Germline-derived CDR1 and CDR2 are SQVTM and ANQGSEA. CDR3 length: 12 amino acids.

V and J are TRBV29-1 and TRBJ2-7; D is possibly TRBD1 (5 bases). The sequence came from a woman in her fifties or sixties with acute or convalescent COVID-19. The sequenced sample consisted of peripheral blood. This CDR3 is CSYLGAGYEQYF. The CDR3 DNA sequence: TGCAGCTATCTAGGGGCTGGCTACGAGCAGTACTTC.